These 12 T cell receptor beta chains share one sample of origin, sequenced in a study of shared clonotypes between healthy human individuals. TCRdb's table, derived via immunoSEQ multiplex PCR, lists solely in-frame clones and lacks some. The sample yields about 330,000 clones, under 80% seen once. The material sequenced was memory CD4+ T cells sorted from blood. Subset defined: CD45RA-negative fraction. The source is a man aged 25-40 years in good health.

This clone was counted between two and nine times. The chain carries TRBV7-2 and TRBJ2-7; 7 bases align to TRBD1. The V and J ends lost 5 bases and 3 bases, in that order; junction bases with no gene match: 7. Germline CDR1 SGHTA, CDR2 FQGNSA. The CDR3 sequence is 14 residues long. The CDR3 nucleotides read TGTGCCAGCAGCCCAGGGACAGCGTTCTACGAGCAGTACTTC. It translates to CASSPGTAFYEQYF.

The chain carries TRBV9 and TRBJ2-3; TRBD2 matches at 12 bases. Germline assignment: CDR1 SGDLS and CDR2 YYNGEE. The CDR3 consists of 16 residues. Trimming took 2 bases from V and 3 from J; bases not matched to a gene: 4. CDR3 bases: TGTGCCAGCAGCGTCCAACTAGCGGGAGGAACAGATACGCAGTATTTT. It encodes CASSVQLAGGTDTQYF.

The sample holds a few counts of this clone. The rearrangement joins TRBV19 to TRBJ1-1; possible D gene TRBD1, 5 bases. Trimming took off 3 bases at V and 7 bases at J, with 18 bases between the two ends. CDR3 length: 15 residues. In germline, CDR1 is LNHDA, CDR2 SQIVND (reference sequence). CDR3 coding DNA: TGTGCCAGTAGTATGGTGGGGCTACGTGCGATTGAAGCTTTCTTT. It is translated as CASSMVGLRAIEAFF.

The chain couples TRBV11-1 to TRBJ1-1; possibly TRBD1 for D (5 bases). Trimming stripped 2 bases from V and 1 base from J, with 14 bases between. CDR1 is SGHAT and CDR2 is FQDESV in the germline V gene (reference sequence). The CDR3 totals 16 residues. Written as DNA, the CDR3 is TGTGCCAGCAGCTTAAGGGGAGGCCATCCGAACACTGAAGCTTTCTTT. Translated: CASSLRGGHPNTEAFF.

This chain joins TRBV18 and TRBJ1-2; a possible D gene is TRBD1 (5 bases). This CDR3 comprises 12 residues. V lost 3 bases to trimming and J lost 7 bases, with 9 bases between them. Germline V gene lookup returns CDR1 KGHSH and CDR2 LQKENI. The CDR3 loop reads CASSPSQGGYTF. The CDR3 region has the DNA TGTGCCAGCTCACCGTCCCAGGGTGGCTACACCTTC.

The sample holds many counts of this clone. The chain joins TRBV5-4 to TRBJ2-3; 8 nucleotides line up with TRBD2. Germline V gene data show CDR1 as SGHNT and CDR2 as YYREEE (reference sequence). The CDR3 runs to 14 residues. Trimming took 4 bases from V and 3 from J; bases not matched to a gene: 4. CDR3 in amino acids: CASSLLAVTDTQYF. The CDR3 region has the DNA TGTGCCAGCAGCCTACTAGCGGTAACAGATACGCAGTATTTT.

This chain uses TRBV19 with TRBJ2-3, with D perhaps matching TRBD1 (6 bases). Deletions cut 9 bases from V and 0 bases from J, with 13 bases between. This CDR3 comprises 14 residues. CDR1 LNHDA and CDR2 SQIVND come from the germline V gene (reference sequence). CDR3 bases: TGTGCCAGCCAAGGACAGACTAGCACAGATACGCAGTATTTT. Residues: CASQGQTSTDTQYF.

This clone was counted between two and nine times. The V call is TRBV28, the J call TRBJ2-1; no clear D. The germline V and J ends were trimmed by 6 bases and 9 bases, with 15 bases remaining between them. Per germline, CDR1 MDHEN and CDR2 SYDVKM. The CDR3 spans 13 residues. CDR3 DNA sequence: TGTGCCAGCAGGTCCGAAGGAATTGGTGAGCAGTTCTTC. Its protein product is CASRSEGIGEQFF.

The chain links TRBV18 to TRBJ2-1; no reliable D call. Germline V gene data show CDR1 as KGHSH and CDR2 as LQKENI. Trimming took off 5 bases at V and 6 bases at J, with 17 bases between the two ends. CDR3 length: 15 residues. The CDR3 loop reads CASSTTEKLGNEQFF. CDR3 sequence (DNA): TGTGCCAGCTCAACTACCGAAAAGTTGGGCAATGAGCAGTTCTTC.

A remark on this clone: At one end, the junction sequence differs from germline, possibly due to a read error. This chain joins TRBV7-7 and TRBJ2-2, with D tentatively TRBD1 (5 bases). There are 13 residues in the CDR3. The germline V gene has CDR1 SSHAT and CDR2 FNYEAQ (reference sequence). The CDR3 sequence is CASSLDSTGELFF. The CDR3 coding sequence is TGTGCTAGCAGCCTAGACAGTACCGGGGAGCTGTTTTTT.

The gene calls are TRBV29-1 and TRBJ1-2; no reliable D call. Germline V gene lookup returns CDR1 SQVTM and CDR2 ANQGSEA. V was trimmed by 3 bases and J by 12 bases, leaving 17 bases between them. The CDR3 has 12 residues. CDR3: CSVDSSPPGDTF. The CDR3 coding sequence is TGCAGCGTTGATAGTAGCCCACCGGGAGACACCTTC.

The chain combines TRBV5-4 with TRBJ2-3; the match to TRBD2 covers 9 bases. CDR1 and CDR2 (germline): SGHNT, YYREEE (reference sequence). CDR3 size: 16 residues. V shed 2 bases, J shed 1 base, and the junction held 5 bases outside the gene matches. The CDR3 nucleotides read TGTGCCAGCAGCTTAGGACTAGCGAAAGGCACAGATACGCAGTATTTT. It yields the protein CASSLGLAKGTDTQYF.